This TCR beta chain emerged from a study of blood T cell repertoires in COVID-19. Measured with immunoSEQ multiplex PCR; TCRdb has only the in-frame clones, and not every one. Here the sample spans around 130,000 clones, 84% being singletons. The sample was peripheral blood. The TCR sequence derives from a woman aged 55-75 years with acute or convalescent COVID-19.

The CDR3 coding sequence is TGTGCCAGCAGCGGAGCAGGGGGCAATGAGCAGTTCTTC. Its translation: CASSGAGGNEQFF. V is TRBV12-3 or TRBV12-4 and J is TRBJ2-1, with TRBD1 matching over 7 bases. The CDR3 length is 13 residues. Trimming at V came to 6 bases and at J to 6 bases, leaving 5 bases not matched to a gene.